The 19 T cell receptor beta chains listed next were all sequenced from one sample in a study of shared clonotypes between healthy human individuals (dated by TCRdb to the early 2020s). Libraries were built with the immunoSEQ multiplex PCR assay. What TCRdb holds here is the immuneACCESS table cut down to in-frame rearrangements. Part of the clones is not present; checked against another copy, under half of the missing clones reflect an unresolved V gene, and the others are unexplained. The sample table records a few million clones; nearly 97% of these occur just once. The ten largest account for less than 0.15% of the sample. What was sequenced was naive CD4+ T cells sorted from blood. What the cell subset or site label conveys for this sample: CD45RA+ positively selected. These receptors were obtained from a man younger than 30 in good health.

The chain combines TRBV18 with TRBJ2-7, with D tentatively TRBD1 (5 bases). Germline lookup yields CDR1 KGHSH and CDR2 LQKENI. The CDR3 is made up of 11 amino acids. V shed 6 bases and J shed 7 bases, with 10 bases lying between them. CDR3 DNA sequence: TGTGCCAGCTCCGCCTCAGGGGAGCAGTACTTC. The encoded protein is CASSASGEQYF. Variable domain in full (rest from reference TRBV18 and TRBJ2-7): NAGVMQNPRHLVRRRGQEARLRCSPMKGHSHVYWYRQLPEEGLKFMVYLQKENIIDESGMPKERFSAEFPKEGPSILRIQQVVRGDSAAYFCASSASGEQYFGPGTRLTVT.

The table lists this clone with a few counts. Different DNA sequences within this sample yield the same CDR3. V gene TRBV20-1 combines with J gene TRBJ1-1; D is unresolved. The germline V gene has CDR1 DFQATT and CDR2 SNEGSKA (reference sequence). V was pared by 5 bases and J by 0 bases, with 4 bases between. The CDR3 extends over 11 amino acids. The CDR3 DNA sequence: TGCAGTGCTCGTATGAACACTGAAGCTTTCTTT. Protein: CSARMNTEAFF.

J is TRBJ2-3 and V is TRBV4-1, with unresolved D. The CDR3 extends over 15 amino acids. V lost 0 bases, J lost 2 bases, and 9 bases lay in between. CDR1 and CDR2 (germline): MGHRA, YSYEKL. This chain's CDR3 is CASSQDIPYTDTQYF. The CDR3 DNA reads TGCGCCAGCAGCCAAGATATTCCGTACACAGATACGCAGTATTTT.

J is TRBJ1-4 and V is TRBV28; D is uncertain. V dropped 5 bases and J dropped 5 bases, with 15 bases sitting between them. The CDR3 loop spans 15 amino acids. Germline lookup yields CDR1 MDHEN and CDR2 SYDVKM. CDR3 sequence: CASSPVVGPNEKLFF. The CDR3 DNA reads TGTGCCAGCAGTCCAGTCGTGGGCCCGAATGAAAAACTGTTTTTT.

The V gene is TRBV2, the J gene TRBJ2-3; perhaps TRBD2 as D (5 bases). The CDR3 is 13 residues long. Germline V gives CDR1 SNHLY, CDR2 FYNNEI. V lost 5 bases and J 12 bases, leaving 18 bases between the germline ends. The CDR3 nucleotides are TGTGCCAGCAGTCAGGCGGACTCTCCCCTCCAGTATTTT. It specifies CASSQADSPLQYF.

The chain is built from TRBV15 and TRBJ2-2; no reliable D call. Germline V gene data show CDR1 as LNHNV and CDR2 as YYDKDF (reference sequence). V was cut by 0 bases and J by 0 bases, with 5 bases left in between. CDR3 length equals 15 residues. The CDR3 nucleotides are TGTGCCACCAGCAGAGATTTTGCGAACACCGGGGAGCTGTTTTTT. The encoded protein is CATSRDFANTGELFF.

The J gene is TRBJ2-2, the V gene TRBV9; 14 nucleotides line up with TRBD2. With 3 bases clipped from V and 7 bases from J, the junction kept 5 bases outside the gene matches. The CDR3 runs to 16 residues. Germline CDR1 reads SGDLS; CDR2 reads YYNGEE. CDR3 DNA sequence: TGTGCCAGCAGCGCTGGACTAGCGGGAGGTGGCGGGGAGCTGTTTTTT. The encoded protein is CASSAGLAGGGGELFF.

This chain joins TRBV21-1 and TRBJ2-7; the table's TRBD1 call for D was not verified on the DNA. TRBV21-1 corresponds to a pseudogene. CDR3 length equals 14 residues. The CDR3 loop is CASSIGQGANEQYF. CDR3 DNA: TGTGCCAGCAGCATCGGGCAGGGGGCGAACGAGCAGTACTTC.

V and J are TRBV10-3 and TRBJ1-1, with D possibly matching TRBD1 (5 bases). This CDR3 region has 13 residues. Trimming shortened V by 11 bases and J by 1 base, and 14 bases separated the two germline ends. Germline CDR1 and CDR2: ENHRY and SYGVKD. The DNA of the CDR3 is TGTGCCGGCCGCAGGGATACGAACACTGAAGCTTTCTTT. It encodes CAGRRDTNTEAFF.

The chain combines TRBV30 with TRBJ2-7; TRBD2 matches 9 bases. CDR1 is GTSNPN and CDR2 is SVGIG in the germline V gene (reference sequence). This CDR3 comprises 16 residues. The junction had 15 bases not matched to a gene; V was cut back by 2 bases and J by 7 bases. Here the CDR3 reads CAWSTWTGTSREEQYF. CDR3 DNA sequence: TGTGCCTGGAGTACCTGGACCGGGACTAGCCGCGAGGAGCAGTACTTC.

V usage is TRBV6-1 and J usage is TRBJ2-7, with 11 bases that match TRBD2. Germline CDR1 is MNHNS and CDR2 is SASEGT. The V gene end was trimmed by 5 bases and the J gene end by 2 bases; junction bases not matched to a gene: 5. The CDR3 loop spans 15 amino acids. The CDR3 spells CASSSIAGGPYEQYF. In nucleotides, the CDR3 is TGTGCCAGCAGTAGTATAGCGGGGGGGCCCTACGAGCAGTACTTC.

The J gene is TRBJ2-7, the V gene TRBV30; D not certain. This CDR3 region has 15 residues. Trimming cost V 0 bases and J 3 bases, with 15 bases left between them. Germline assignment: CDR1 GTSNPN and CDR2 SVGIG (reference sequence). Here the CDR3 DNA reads TGTGCCTGGAGTGTACTCAGAGGACCAGTCTACGAGCAGTACTTC. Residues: CAWSVLRGPVYEQYF. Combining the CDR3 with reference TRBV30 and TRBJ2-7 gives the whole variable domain SQTIHQWPATLVQPVGSPLSLECTVEGTSNPNLYWYRQAAGRGLQLLFYSVGIGQISSEVPQNLSASRPQDRQFILSSKKLLLSDSGFYLCAWSVLRGPVYEQYFGPGTRLTVT.

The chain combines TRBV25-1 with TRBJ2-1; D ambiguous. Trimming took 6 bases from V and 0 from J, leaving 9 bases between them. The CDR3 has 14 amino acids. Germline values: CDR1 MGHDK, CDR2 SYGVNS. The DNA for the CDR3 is TGTGCCAGCAGCCCCGTAAGCTCCTACAATGAGCAGTTCTTC. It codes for CASSPVSSYNEQFF.

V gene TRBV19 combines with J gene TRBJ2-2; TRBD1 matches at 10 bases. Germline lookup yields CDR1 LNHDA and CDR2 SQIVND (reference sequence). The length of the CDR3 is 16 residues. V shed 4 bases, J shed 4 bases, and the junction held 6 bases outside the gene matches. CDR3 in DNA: TGTGCCAGTAGTACTCGGACAGGGGGAAGCACCGGGGAGCTGTTTTTT. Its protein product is CASSTRTGGSTGELFF.

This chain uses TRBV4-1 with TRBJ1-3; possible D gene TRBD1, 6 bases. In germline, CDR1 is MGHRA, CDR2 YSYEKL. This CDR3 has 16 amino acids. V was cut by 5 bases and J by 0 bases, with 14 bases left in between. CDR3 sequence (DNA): TGCGCCAGCAGCAACAGGGAGTGGGGCTCTGGAAACACCATATATTTT. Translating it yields CASSNREWGSGNTIYF.

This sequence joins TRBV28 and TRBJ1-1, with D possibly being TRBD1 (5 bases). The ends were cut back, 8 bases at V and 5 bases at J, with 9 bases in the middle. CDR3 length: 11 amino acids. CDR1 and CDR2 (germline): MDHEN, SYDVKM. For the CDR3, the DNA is TGTGCCAGCTTGGGGCGGACTGAAGCTTTCTTT. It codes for CASLGRTEAFF.

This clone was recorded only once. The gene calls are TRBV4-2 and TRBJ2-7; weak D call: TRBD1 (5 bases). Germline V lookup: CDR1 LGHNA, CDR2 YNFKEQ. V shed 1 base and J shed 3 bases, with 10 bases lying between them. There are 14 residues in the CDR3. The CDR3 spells CASSQGVRDYEQYF. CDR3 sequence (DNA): TGTGCCAGCAGCCAAGGAGTCAGGGACTACGAGCAGTACTTC.

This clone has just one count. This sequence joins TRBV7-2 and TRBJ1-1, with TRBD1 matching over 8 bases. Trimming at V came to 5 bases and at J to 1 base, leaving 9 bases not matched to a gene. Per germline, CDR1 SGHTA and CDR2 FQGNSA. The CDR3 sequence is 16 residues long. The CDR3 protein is CASSLTGGRTNTEAFF. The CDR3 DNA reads TGTGCCAGCAGCCTCACAGGGGGAAGAACGAACACTGAAGCTTTCTTT.

CDR3 sequence: CAWSPGDTSNQPQHF. The CDR3 nucleotides read TGTGCCTGGAGTCCGGGGGACACTAGCAATCAGCCCCAGCATTTT. V is TRBV30 and J is TRBJ1-5, with D possibly TRBD1 on 6 matching bases. The CDR3 is 15 amino acids. Trimming took 2 bases from V and 0 from J, leaving 11 bases between them. Germline V gene lookup returns CDR1 GTSNPN and CDR2 SVGIG (reference sequence).